These T cell receptor beta chains were read from a single sample in a study of technical replicates of blood from a handful of donors. Data came from immunoSEQ multiplex PCR; TCRdb stores just in-frame clones and leaves some out. The table includes tens of thousands of clones, roughly 98% detected once. Sequencing was carried out using T cells isolated from PBMCs. Receptor source: a human donor in good health. The conserved cysteine and the conserved F or W are not part of the CDR3 here. Fields, in order: CDR3 length, clone size, V gene, CDR3 protein. Size tells how often a clone was seen (once, few, many) or the class of an expanded clone, and some rows leave it out.

cdr3_length: 8
clone_size: .
v_call: TRBV7-9
cdr3_aa: ASSPLGGT

cdr3_length: 13
clone_size: .
v_call: TRBV9
cdr3_aa: ASSAGWVGDTEAF

cdr3_length: 13
clone_size: .
v_call: TRBV7-6
cdr3_aa: ASSFVLRQKNIQY

cdr3_length: 11
clone_size: .
v_call: TRBV18
cdr3_aa: ASSDVGDYEQY

cdr3_length: 13
clone_size: .
v_call: TRBV28
cdr3_aa: ASSLIPTTNEKLF

cdr3_length: 12
clone_size: .
v_call: TRBV6-6
cdr3_aa: ASSYRGNTGELF

cdr3_length: 17
clone_size: once
v_call: TRBV11-2
cdr3_aa: ASSLHIWTGTGVDNEQF

cdr3_length: 13
clone_size: .
v_call: TRBV7-9
cdr3_aa: ASSSRGVVDNEQF

cdr3_length: 12
clone_size: once
v_call: TRBV9
cdr3_aa: ASSPSDNIGGYT

cdr3_length: 16
clone_size: .
v_call: TRBV29-1
cdr3_aa: SVEVRRATGRLGNEQF

cdr3_length: 18
clone_size: .
v_call: TRBV28
cdr3_aa: ASSLPRDRGFVSSYNEQF

cdr3_length: 13
clone_size: .
v_call: TRBV4-1
cdr3_aa: ASSQVASGKNIQY

cdr3_length: 14
clone_size: .
v_call: TRBV9
cdr3_aa: ASSVGSPRVSNEQF

cdr3_length: 13
clone_size: .
v_call: TRBV9
cdr3_aa: ASRAAQGMKDGYT

cdr3_length: 9
clone_size: .
v_call: TRBV10-1
cdr3_aa: ASSDGYEQY

cdr3_length: 14
clone_size: medium-sized
v_call: TRBV4-2
cdr3_aa: ASSQETGSGANVLT

cdr3_length: 9
clone_size: .
v_call: TRBV21-1
cdr3_aa: ASRIRTEAF

cdr3_length: 10
clone_size: .
v_call: TRBV6-5
cdr3_aa: ASSPGGRGYT

cdr3_length: 13
clone_size: few
v_call: TRBV11-2
cdr3_aa: ASSLPPSGQETQY

cdr3_length: 9
clone_size: .
v_call: TRBV11-2
cdr3_aa: ASSQLDTQY

cdr3_length: 12
clone_size: .
v_call: TRBV2
cdr3_aa: ASTRDRGSYEQY

cdr3_length: 13
clone_size: .
v_call: TRBV6-1
cdr3_aa: ASRPHRQAPDTQY

cdr3_length: 12
clone_size: .
v_call: TRBV7-2
cdr3_aa: ASSVQQGYNEQF

cdr3_length: 11
clone_size: .
v_call: TRBV5-1
cdr3_aa: ASSLSQGYGYT

cdr3_length: 12
clone_size: once
v_call: TRBV5-1
cdr3_aa: ASSTGTGRYGYT

cdr3_length: 13
clone_size: once
v_call: TRBV5-4
cdr3_aa: ASSLGTSGYNEQF

cdr3_length: 14
clone_size: .
v_call: TRBV7-8
cdr3_aa: ASSVEAGSHNSPLH

cdr3_length: 11
clone_size: .
v_call: TRBV5-1
cdr3_aa: ASREQQNTEAF

cdr3_length: 14
clone_size: once
v_call: TRBV6-5
cdr3_aa: ASSYSVAGVNEKLF

cdr3_length: 11
clone_size: .
v_call: TRBV11-3
cdr3_aa: ASSRGEDTEAF